Here is one T cell receptor beta chain with its context. The antigen it recognizes is unknown. Base qualities are not at hand, and no much larger clone is one base apart. TCR beta CDR3 regions were amplified by multiplex PCR using the immunoSEQ immune profiling system, following the manufacturer's instructions. Sequencing was performed on an Illumina NextSeq system. As for the original processing: Sequence data were processed on the immunoSEQ Analyzer platform, and clonality was computed as the square root of Simpson's index of productive rearrangements. Similarity in V and J usage was quantified by Jensen-Shannon distance, and CDR3 generation probabilities were calculated with OLGA. The immuneACCESS database (August 2020) and VDJdb (December 2020) were searched for shared CDR3 sequences. TCRdb carries this immuneACCESS record with in-frame sequences only. Its versions omit some clonotypes, under half of them owing to an unresolved V gene in the studies checked, with the rest unexplained. The DNA gave D and trimming, while V, J and clone size come from that table. This sample is represented by 30,000 to 40,000 clones; 80% to 95% of them were singletons. Less than 0.2% of the sample comes from the top ten.

For CDR1 and CDR2, the germline V gene lists SGHTA and FQGNSA. The junction shows trimming of 4 bases on V and 7 bases on J, plus 8 bases between the germline ends. Measured from the cysteine to the phenylalanine, the CDR3 is 13 residues long. Only CDR3 DNA remains: 39 bases, in frame from the first base. The record originates from a study of monozygotic twins with cystic fibrosis (TCRdb year 2021). Study-wide context: Barcoded libraries were prepared from about 3 micrograms of fragmented DNA with about 15 PCR cycles. The cohort included ten female and six male twin pairs, mostly children and adolescents, aged roughly 2.0 to 36.4 years with a median of 9.1 years. On the day blood was drawn, the twins' weight-for-height and FEVPerc (FEV1 disease centile) were ranked against those of the 1,060 cohort participants. Data for three of the twin pairs had been reported earlier in a different context. To assess genetic influence on V and J gene usage, the study compared TCR beta repertoires within and across 16 monozygotic twin pairs with cystic fibrosis. The research as a whole found: The cohort was small, and no association was found between shared CDR3 numbers and age, concordance or disease severity. In 13 of 16 pairs, V gene usage most closely resembled the co-twin's, and the same held for J usage in 8 of 16 pairs, a pattern suggesting genetic constraints. Simpson clonality was generally low (median 0.0095), which suggests a naive-dominated repertoire, and clonality was higher in the most severely affected patients. Nucleotide-identical clonotype sharing was significantly higher within monozygotic CF twin pairs than between unrelated CF individuals (P = 0.000026, Mann-Whitney).

The twin pairs came from the European Cystic Fibrosis Twin and Sibling Study Cohort, which recruited patients from over a hundred CF clinics across 14 European countries. Zygosity and CFTR genotype were verified in-house, with zygosity tested by multiplex PCR of nine short tandem repeat loci. Peripheral blood was taken from each twin, and clinical parameters were recorded on the day of blood sampling. Phenol/chloroform extraction was used to isolate genomic DNA from peripheral blood cells, and the DNA was then kept in TE buffer at 4 degrees C. The chain is assembled from TRBV7-2 and TRBJ1-6, with no confident D gene call. What was sequenced was blood. The clonotype originates from a boy aged 2 to 9 with cystic fibrosis. The CDR3 region has the sequence CASSSEANSPLHF. The DNA sequence is given as TGTGCCAGCAGCTCGGAGGCAAATTCACCCCTCCACTTT.